This T cell receptor beta chain appears in the sequencing data of a study of technical replicates of blood from a few donors. Assay: immunoSEQ multiplex PCR; the TCRdb copy retains only in-frame clones and omits some. The sample lists approximately 75,000 clones; approximately 94% were seen once. CDR1 and CDR2 from the germline V gene are SEHNR and FQNEAQ (reference sequence). Losses at the gene ends were 5 bases for V and 3 bases for J; bases not matched to a gene: 4. There are 14 residues in the CDR3. The rearrangement uses TRBV7-9 and TRBJ1-3, with TRBD1 matching 7 bases. The TCR originated in a human donor in good health. Sequencing used T cells isolated from PBMCs. CDR3 amino acids: CASSQDRVGNTIYF. Here the CDR3 DNA reads TGTGCCAGCAGCCAAGACAGGGTTGGAAACACCATATATTTT.